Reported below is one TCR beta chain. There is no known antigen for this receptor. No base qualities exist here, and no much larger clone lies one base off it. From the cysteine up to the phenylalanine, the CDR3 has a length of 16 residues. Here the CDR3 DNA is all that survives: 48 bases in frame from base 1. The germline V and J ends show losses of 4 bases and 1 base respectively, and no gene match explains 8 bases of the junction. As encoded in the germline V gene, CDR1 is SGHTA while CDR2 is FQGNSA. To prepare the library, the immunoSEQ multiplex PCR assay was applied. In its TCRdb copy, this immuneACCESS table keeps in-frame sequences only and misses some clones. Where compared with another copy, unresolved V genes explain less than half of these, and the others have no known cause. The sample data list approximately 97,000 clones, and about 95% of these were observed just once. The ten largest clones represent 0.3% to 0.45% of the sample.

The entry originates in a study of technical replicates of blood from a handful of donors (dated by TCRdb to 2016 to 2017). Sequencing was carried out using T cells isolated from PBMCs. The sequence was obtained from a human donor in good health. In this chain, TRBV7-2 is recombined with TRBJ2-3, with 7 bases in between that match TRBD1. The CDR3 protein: CASSYARTGGTDTQYF. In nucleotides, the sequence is TGTGCCAGCAGCTACGCTCGGACAGGCGGCACAGATACGCAGTATTTT.